Presented here are 6 T cell receptor beta chains from one specimen sequenced in a study of cytomegalovirus exposure and HLA in healthy donors. The PCR used 60 Vbeta and 13 Jbeta primers. The repertoire was sequenced with immunoSEQ multiplex PCR; TCRdb's copy has only in-frame clones and lacks some. The repertoire holds about 180,000 clones, around four fifths seen once, with approximately 1.3% in the top ten. The sequenced sample was PBMCs. These receptors came from a man aged 25-45 years in good health and CMV-seronegative.

This clone was observed once. The rearrangement uses TRBV5-1 and TRBJ2-5; 12 bases align to TRBD2. The CDR3 is made up of 16 amino acids. Germline assignment: CDR1 SGHRS and CDR2 YFSETQ. V shed 4 bases and J 5 bases; nucleotides not matched to a gene: 9. The CDR3 protein is CASSTGLAGIGETQYF. CDR3 bases: TGCGCCAGCAGCACCGGACTAGCGGGGATAGGGGAGACCCAGTACTTC.

This clone was seen once. The V and J genes are TRBV29-1 and TRBJ2-7; a weak D match, TRBD2 (7 bases). Germline CDR1 is SQVTM and CDR2 is ANQGSEA. This CDR3 is built from 14 residues. V was cut by 0 bases and J by 4 bases, with 13 bases left in between. CDR3 region: CSVEDRGAEYEQYF. The CDR3 DNA is TGCAGCGTTGAAGATCGGGGGGCGGAATACGAGCAGTACTTC.

The chain couples TRBV5-8 to TRBJ2-1; D is perhaps TRBD1 (5 bases). V lost 3 bases to trimming and J lost 0 bases, with 10 bases between them. The CDR3 runs to 15 residues. Germline V gene sequence: CDR1 SGHTS, CDR2 YDEGEE. The CDR3 DNA sequence: TGTGCCAGCAGCTCTCAGGGTAGCTCCTACAATGAGCAGTTCTTC. Translation: CASSSQGSSYNEQFF.

The genes are TRBV28 and TRBJ2-7; TRBD1 aligns across 7 bases. The V and J ends lost 6 bases and 3 bases, in that order; junction bases with no gene match: 5. There are 13 residues in the CDR3. The germline V gene has CDR1 MDHEN and CDR2 SYDVKM. The DNA for the CDR3 is TGTGCCAGCAGACCGCAGGGGGTCTACGAGCAGTACTTC. It codes for CASRPQGVYEQYF.

Notes on this clone: This same CDR3 is encoded by further DNA sequences in the sample. The chain links TRBV6-5 to TRBJ1-1; D possibly corresponds to TRBD1 (6 bases). V gave up 5 bases and J gave up 1 base, with 14 bases separating them. This CDR3 has 15 residues. Germline CDR1 reads MNHEY; CDR2 reads SVGAGI. CDR3 coding DNA: TGTGCCAGCAGTCGCGACAGGCCGGGGAACACTGAAGCTTTCTTT. It codes for CASSRDRPGNTEAFF.

This clone was picked up one time. The V and J genes are TRBV7-9 and TRBJ2-7; a weak D match, TRBD2 (5 bases). V lost 5 bases and J lost 2, with 19 bases in between. This CDR3 spans 16 amino acids. Germline CDR1 reads SEHNR; CDR2 reads FQNEAQ (reference sequence). CDR3 DNA sequence: TGTGCCAGCAGCCCCCCTACCCAGCGGTCGACCTACGAGCAGTACTTC. This gives the protein CASSPPTQRSTYEQYF.